The 27 T cell receptor beta chains in this list originate from one sample, sequenced in a study of T cell changes during pregnancy in multiple sclerosis. The assay was immunoSEQ multiplex PCR, and TCRdb's table has in-frame clones only and misses some. The data contain approximately 90,000 clones, around 90% of them singletons. The material was peripheral blood, obtained before pregnancy. These receptor sequences come from a female donor with multiple sclerosis, enrolled in a pregnancy study.

This chain connects TRBV29-1 to TRBJ2-3; weak D call: TRBD2 (7 bases). This CDR3 region has 14 residues. CDR1 is SQVTM and CDR2 is ANQGSEA in the germline V gene. Trimming took off 7 bases at V and 1 base at J, with 15 bases between the two ends. CDR3 loop: CSAGGGVGTDTQYF. CDR3 DNA sequence: TGCAGCGCCGGAGGGGGGGTCGGCACAGATACGCAGTATTTT.

The chain couples TRBV29-1 to TRBJ1-1, with D unclear. Germline V gene lookup returns CDR1 SQVTM and CDR2 ANQGSEA. This CDR3 contains 11 residues. V shed 3 bases and J shed 10 bases, with 12 bases lying between them. The CDR3 DNA follows: TGCAGCGTTGATTTGGGCATCCGAGCTTTCTTT. This encodes CSVDLGIRAFF.

The rearrangement links TRBV10-3 to TRBJ1-2, with TRBD1 matching 7 bases. Unmatched junction bases numbered 2, after V lost 3 bases and J lost 7 bases. The germline V gene encodes CDR1 ENHRY and CDR2 SYGVKD. This CDR3 has 12 residues. CDR3 in amino acids: CAISDRGFGYTF. The CDR3 DNA reads TGTGCCATCAGTGACAGGGGGTTTGGCTACACCTTC.

The chain uses TRBV7-8 and TRBJ2-3, with D possibly being TRBD1 (6 bases). This CDR3 is 15 amino acids long. Germline assignment: CDR1 SGHVS and CDR2 FQNEAQ. Trimming took off 3 bases at V and 5 bases at J, with 15 bases between the two ends. CDR3 sequence reads: CASSFNRVGEDTQYF. The CDR3 DNA follows: TGTGCCAGCAGCTTCAACAGGGTGGGTGAAGATACGCAGTATTTT. Drawing the rest from reference TRBV7-8 and TRBJ2-3, the complete variable domain is GAGVSQSPRYKVAKRGQDVALRCDPISGHVSLFWYQQALGQGPEFLTYFQNEAQLDKSGLPSDRFFAERPEGSVSTLKIQRTQQEDSAVYLCASSFNRVGEDTQYFGPGTRLTVL.

This clone occurred once. This chain joins TRBV10-2 and TRBJ1-1; unclear D gene. Trimming removed 5 bases from V and 3 bases from J, with 10 bases in between. The germline CDR1 and CDR2 sequences are WSHSY and SAAADI. The CDR3 spans 13 residues. This CDR3 is CASSKSRDTEAFF. The CDR3 DNA follows: TGCGCCAGCAGTAAGAGCCGGGACACTGAAGCTTTCTTT.

This rearrangement joins TRBV19 to TRBJ1-5, with TRBD1 matching 7 bases. The CDR3 runs 20 residues. V shed 3 bases, J shed 0 bases, and the junction held 17 bases outside the gene matches. CDR1 and CDR2 from the germline V gene are LNHDA and SQIVND (reference sequence). This CDR3 is CASSIGPLTGGGYSNQPQHF. The CDR3 DNA sequence: TGTGCCAGTAGTATCGGCCCCTTGACAGGAGGGGGCTATAGCAATCAGCCCCAGCATTTT.

The chain combines TRBV11-2 with TRBJ2-1, with D maybe TRBD2 (5 bases). Germline lookup yields CDR1 SGHAT and CDR2 FQNNGV. Between the trimmed V and J ends, which lost 7 bases and 9 bases, there was a span of 22 bases. The CDR3 loop spans 15 amino acids. CDR3 sequence: CASKTLDLVGGEQFF. Here the CDR3 DNA reads TGTGCCAGCAAAACACTAGACTTAGTGGGTGGTGAGCAGTTCTTC.

The chain employs TRBV28 and TRBJ1-5; 8 bases fit TRBD1. V lost 6 bases, J lost 7 bases, and 8 bases stayed unmatched. This CDR3 region has 14 residues. Germline CDR1 reads MDHEN; CDR2 reads SYDVKM. In nucleotides, the CDR3 is TGTGCCAGCAGCTCAGGGGGCTTCAACCAGCCCCAGCATTTT. Translating gives CASSSGGFNQPQHF.

The gene calls are TRBV2 and TRBJ1-4; 8 bases line up with TRBD1. CDR3 length: 15 residues. The V and J ends lost 6 bases and 3 bases, in that order; junction bases with no gene match: 6. Per germline, CDR1 SNHLY and CDR2 FYNNEI. CDR3 coding DNA: TGTGCCAGCAGACTTCAGGGGGCCCCTAATGAAAAACTGTTTTTT. Its protein product is CASRLQGAPNEKLFF.

In DNA form, the CDR3 reads TGTGCCACCAGCAGGGACAAGATGAGCAATCAGCCCCAGCATTTT. Protein sequence: CATSRDKMSNQPQHF. The chain employs TRBV15 and TRBJ1-5; maybe TRBD1 (5 bases). This CDR3 contains 15 residues. V shed 3 bases and J shed 1 base, with 10 bases lying between them. Germline values: CDR1 LNHNV, CDR2 YYDKDF (reference sequence).

This clone was detected only once. The chain links TRBV9 to TRBJ2-3; D unclear. There are 13 residues in the CDR3. The germline gives CDR1 SGDLS, CDR2 YYNGEE. Trimming removed 0 bases at V and 5 bases at J, with 7 bases between. The CDR3 loop is CASSVARRDTQYF. The CDR3 DNA follows: TGTGCCAGCAGCGTAGCTCGCAGAGATACGCAGTATTTT.

The chain couples TRBV2 to TRBJ2-3, with 14 nucleotides matching TRBD2. The CDR3 runs to 18 residues. Per the germline V gene, CDR1 is SNHLY and CDR2 is FYNNEI. Trimming cost V 6 bases and J 6 bases; bases outside gene matches: 14. CDR3 sequence reads: CASSPTPRLAGGPDTQYF. The CDR3 DNA reads TGTGCCAGCAGCCCCACCCCCAGACTAGCGGGAGGGCCGGATACGCAGTATTTT. The whole variable domain, filled in from reference TRBV2 and TRBJ2-3, reads EPEVTQTPSHQVTQMGQEVILRCVPISNHLYFYWYRQILGQKVEFLVSFYNNEISEKSEIFDDQFSVERPDGSNFTLKIRSTKLEDSAMYFCASSPTPRLAGGPDTQYFGPGTRLTVL.

This clone appeared once. This chain uses TRBV27 with TRBJ1-2; 10 bases agree with TRBD1. Per the germline V gene, CDR1 is MNHEY and CDR2 is SMNVEV (reference sequence). J was trimmed by 3 bases and V by 7 bases; bases with no gene match: 14. CDR3 length: 17 amino acids. In nucleotides, the CDR3 is TGTGCCAGCACTCCGACGCGGGGGACAGGGGCCTACTATGGCTACACCTTC. This gives the protein CASTPTRGTGAYYGYTF.

The CDR3, as DNA: TGTGCCAGCAGCTTTCGGAGGAACACTGAAGCTTTCTTT. As protein: CASSFRRNTEAFF. The chain combines TRBV5-8 with TRBJ1-1; no firm D call. Germline CDR1 and CDR2: SGHTS and YDEGEE. There are 13 residues in the CDR3. V lost 2 bases to trimming and J lost 1 base, with 6 bases between them.

V is TRBV5-1 and J is TRBJ1-5; the D gene is possibly TRBD1 (5 bases). CDR3 length: 15 amino acids. Germline CDR1 reads SGHRS; CDR2 reads YFSETQ. V dropped 5 bases and J dropped 7 bases, with 19 bases sitting between them. Here the CDR3 reads CASRPGGEVGQPQHF. In DNA, the CDR3 is TGCGCCAGCAGACCGGGGGGGGAAGTAGGCCAGCCCCAGCATTTT.

The rearrangement uses TRBV15 and TRBJ1-3; a weak D match, TRBD1 (6 bases). This CDR3 has 15 amino acids. V lost 0 bases and J 3 bases, leaving 9 bases between the germline ends. CDR1 is LNHNV and CDR2 is YYDKDF in the germline V gene (reference sequence). Written as DNA, the CDR3 is TGTGCCACCAGCAGAGATCGCAGGGGTGGAAACACCATATATTTT. Translating it yields CATSRDRRGGNTIYF.

The chain links TRBV30 to TRBJ2-2; 10 bases are a match to TRBD1. The length of the CDR3 is 14 residues. Losses at the gene ends were 4 bases for V and 3 bases for J; bases not matched to a gene: 2. Per germline, CDR1 GTSNPN and CDR2 SVGIG (reference sequence). The CDR3 here is CAWTGTGDTGELFF. CDR3 nucleotide sequence: TGTGCCTGGACCGGGACAGGGGACACCGGGGAGCTGTTTTTT. Full variable domain (rest looked up from reference TRBV30 and TRBJ2-2): SQTIHQWPATLVQPVGSPLSLECTVEGTSNPNLYWYRQAAGRGLQLLFYSVGIGQISSEVPQNLSASRPQDRQFILSSKKLLLSDSGFYLCAWTGTGDTGELFFGEGSRLTVL.

CDR3 region: CASSLTVATNEKLFF. The CDR3 bases are TGTGCCAGCAGTTTAACAGTTGCAACTAATGAAAAACTGTTTTTT. The chain combines TRBV27 with TRBJ1-4; D ambiguous. Germline values: CDR1 MNHEY, CDR2 SMNVEV (reference sequence). With 2 bases removed from V and 0 bases from J, the gap between germline ends came to 7 bases. The CDR3 totals 15 residues.

The chain recombines TRBV19 with TRBJ1-3; tentative D call: TRBD1 (6 bases). V was trimmed by 7 bases and J by 0 bases, leaving 16 bases between them. This CDR3 region has 16 residues. Germline-derived CDR1 and CDR2 are LNHDA and SQIVND (reference sequence). This CDR3 reads CASTYGQFPSGNTIYF. The CDR3 DNA is TGTGCCAGTACTTACGGACAGTTCCCCTCTGGAAACACCATATATTTT.

The chain joins TRBV4-3 to TRBJ1-2; D call uncertain. Germline-derived CDR1 and CDR2 are LGHNA and YSLEER. The V gene lost 0 bases and the J gene lost 7 bases, with 18 bases spanning the gap. The CDR3 runs to 16 residues. CDR3 sequence (DNA): TGCGCCAGCAGCCAAGAAACTGCCCCCCTTTCGGGTGGCTACACCTTC. This translates into CASSQETAPLSGGYTF.

The chain joins TRBV2 to TRBJ1-6, with 8 bases matching TRBD1. The CDR3 is made up of 15 amino acids. Per germline, CDR1 SNHLY and CDR2 FYNNEI. V shed 6 bases and J 7 bases; nucleotides not matched to a gene: 8. The CDR3 region is CASRIDRGENSPLHF. As DNA, the CDR3 is TGTGCCAGCAGAATCGACAGGGGTGAAAATTCACCCCTCCACTTT.

The chain is built from TRBV7-2 and TRBJ1-1; no definite D call. Trimming removed 4 bases from V and 1 base from J, with 4 bases in between. From germline, CDR1 is SGHTA and CDR2 FQGNSA. The CDR3 spans 12 residues. CDR3 sequence (DNA): TGTGCCAGCAGCTCACAGAACACTGAAGCTTTCTTT. Translated, it gives CASSSQNTEAFF. The variable domain in full, with the rest retrieved from reference TRBV7-2 and TRBJ1-1, is GAGVSQSPSNKVTEKGKDVELRCDPISGHTALYWYRQSLGQGLEFLIYFQGNSAPDKSGLPSDRFSAERTGGSVSTLTIQRTQQEDSAVYLCASSSQNTEAFFGQGTRLTVV.

The chain employs TRBV2 and TRBJ2-4, with D possibly matching TRBD2 (5 bases). The CDR3 is 14 residues long. V gave up 6 bases and J gave up 7 bases, with 16 bases separating them. Germline lookup yields CDR1 SNHLY and CDR2 FYNNEI. The CDR3 spells CASSRIEGTNIQYF. The CDR3 DNA reads as TGTGCCAGCAGCAGGATCGAGGGTACGAACATTCAGTACTTC.

The chain combines TRBV4-2 with TRBJ2-3; the D gene is possibly TRBD1 (6 bases). Trimming pared 2 bases from V and 2 bases from J, leaving 17 bases between. This CDR3 comprises 17 residues. The V gene's germline CDR1 is LGHNA and CDR2 YNFKEQ. The CDR3 coding sequence is TGTGCCAGCAGCCAATTCGCAGGGGCCTCCTTCACAGATACGCAGTATTTT. Its protein product is CASSQFAGASFTDTQYF.

This clone showed up just a few times. J is TRBJ1-1 and V is TRBV18, with a weak D call TRBD1 (5 bases). The CDR3 contains 15 residues. The germline gives CDR1 KGHSH, CDR2 LQKENI. V was clipped by 3 bases and J by 4 bases, with 15 bases between them. This chain's CDR3 is CASSPQGIRSTEAFF. The CDR3 coding sequence is TGTGCCAGCTCACCCCAGGGTATTCGGAGCACTGAAGCTTTCTTT. The full variable domain, rest sourced from reference TRBV18 and TRBJ1-1, is NAGVMQNPRHLVRRRGQEARLRCSPMKGHSHVYWYRQLPEEGLKFMVYLQKENIIDESGMPKERFSAEFPKEGPSILRIQQVVRGDSAAYFCASSPQGIRSTEAFFGQGTRLTVV.

V usage is TRBV2 and J usage is TRBJ1-6; maybe TRBD1 (6 bases). Germline CDR1 is SNHLY and CDR2 is FYNNEI. CDR3 length: 15 amino acids. V shed 3 bases and J shed 4 bases, with 10 bases lying between them. DNA for the CDR3: TGTGCCAGCAGTGAGACCGGGACATATAATTCACCCCTCCACTTT. This encodes CASSETGTYNSPLHF.

This chain links TRBV12-5 with TRBJ2-7; weak D call: TRBD1 (6 bases). The CDR3 loop spans 14 amino acids. Germline CDR1 and CDR2: LGHNT and FRNRAP. Between the trimmed V and J ends, which lost 3 bases and 5 bases, there was a span of 14 bases. CDR3 DNA sequence: TGTGCTAGTGGTTTCCTTACAGGGTCCCACGAGCAGTACTTC. It yields the protein CASGFLTGSHEQYF.